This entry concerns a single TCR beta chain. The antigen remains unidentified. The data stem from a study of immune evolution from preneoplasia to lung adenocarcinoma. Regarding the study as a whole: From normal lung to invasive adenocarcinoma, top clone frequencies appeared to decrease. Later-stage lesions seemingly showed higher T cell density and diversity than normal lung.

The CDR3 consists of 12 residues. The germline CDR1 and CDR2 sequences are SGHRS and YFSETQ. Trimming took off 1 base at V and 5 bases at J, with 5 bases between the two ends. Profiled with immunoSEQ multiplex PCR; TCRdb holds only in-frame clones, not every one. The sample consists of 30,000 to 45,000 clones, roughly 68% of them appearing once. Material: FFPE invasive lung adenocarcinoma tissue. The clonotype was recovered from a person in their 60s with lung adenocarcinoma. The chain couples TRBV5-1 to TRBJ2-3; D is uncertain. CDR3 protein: CASSLPGDTQYF. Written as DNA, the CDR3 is TGCGCCAGCAGCTTGCCGGGAGATACGCAGTATTTT.